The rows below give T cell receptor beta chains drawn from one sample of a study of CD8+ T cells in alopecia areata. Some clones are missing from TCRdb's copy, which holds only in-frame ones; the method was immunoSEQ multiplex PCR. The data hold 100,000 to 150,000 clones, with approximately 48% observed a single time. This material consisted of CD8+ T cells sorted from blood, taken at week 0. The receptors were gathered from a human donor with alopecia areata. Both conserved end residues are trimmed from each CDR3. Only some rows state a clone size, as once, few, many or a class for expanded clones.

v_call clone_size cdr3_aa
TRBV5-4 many ASSQDRASGYGYT
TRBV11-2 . ASSSGPNYEQY
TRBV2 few ASSEPSTSLFTDTQY
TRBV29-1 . SVDPGTGLNTGELF
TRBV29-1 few SVVGTGDENYYGYT
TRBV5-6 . ASSLASGEYGQPQH
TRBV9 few ASSVEAGGFSGEQY
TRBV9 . ASSAGDGLNYGYT
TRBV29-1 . SAAPGGTEAF
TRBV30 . AWSDLSSYNEQF
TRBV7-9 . ASAPGWGQY
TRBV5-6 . ASSFPYPGALSTDTQY
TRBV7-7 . ASSFGNRVGETQY
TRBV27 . ASSKPGTGIYTQY
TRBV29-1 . SVEAPGSVPDTQY
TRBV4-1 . ASSQRENQPQH
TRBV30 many AWSGDLETQY
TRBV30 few AWIPTDSYNEQF
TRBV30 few AWSERSNEQF
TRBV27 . ASRPILGDEQY
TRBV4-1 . ASSQDWNRKTNEQF
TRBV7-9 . ATDRGSYEQY
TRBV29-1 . SVEDLFEQY
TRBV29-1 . SVVQGYRGRGDYGYT
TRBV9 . ASSPEREPYEQY
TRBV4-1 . ASSARTDNTEAF